Reported below is one TCR beta chain. Original analysis: Using reference gene primer amplification, nucleated cell counts were estimated. Only in-frame clones appear in the TCRdb table, and some are missing; sequencing was by immunoSEQ multiplex PCR. The V and J calls and clone size are taken from that table; D and trimming were inferred from the DNA. This table has a few hundred thousand clones, approximately 88% appearing once. The record originates from a study of blood T cell repertoires in COVID-19. Across the whole study: COVID-19 samples, acute and convalescent, were from the United States, Italy and Spain.

The receptor was isolated from a woman aged 50 to 60 with COVID-19, enrolled during active disease. Sequenced: peripheral blood.

The CDR3 is CASSPDKGRGEKLFF. For the CDR3, the DNA is TGTGCCAGCAGCCCAGACAAGGGGCGGGGAGAAAAACTGTTTTTT. The J gene is TRBJ1-4, the V gene TRBV7-2; D possibly corresponds to TRBD1 (5 bases). The CDR3 has 15 amino acids. Trimming shortened V by 5 bases and J by 8 bases, and 18 bases separated the two germline ends. The germline CDR1 and CDR2 sequences are SGHTA and FQGNSA.